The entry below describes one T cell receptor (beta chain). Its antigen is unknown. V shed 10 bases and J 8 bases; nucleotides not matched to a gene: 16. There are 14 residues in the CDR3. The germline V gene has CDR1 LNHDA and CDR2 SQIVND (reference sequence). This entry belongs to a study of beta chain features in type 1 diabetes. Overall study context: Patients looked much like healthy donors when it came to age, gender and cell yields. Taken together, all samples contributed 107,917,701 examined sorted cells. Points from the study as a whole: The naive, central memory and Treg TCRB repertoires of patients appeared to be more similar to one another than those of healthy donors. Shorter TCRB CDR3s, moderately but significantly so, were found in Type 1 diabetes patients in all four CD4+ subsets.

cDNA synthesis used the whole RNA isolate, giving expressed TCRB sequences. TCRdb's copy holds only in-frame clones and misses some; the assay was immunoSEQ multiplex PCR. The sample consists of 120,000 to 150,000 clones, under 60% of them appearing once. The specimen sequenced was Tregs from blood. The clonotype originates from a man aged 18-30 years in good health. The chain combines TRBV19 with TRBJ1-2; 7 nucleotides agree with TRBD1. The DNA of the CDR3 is TGTGCCACCGGCCCGACAGGGACCTATAGGGGCTACACCTTC. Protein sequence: CATGPTGTYRGYTF.